This T cell receptor beta chain is drawn from a study of regulatory T cells. The length of the CDR3 is 17 residues. V dropped 5 bases and J dropped 8 bases, with 26 bases sitting between them. Per germline, CDR1 MDHEN and CDR2 SYDVKM. Study results and caveats: CD3G-deficient patients' regulatory T cells showed reduced Shannon diversity versus autologous conventional CD4+ and control regulatory cells. Treg repertoire restriction varied and was strongest in the two most severe patients.

On this clone itself: Its specificity is not known.

The primer mix had 52 TRBV and 13 TRBJ primers. Method: immunoSEQ multiplex PCR; TCRdb's copy keeps in-frame clones and lacks some. Of over 2,000 clones listed, approximately 89% are singletons. The sequencing sample was made of CD4+ Tregs sorted from blood. J is TRBJ2-3 and V is TRBV28; possible D gene TRBD2, 6 bases. This clonotype was obtained from a child between 10 and 17 years old with CD3G deficiency. CDR3 sequence reads: CASSGDTIRWEERTQYF. The CDR3 DNA reads TGTGCCAGCAGTGGGGATACTATTAGGTGGGAGGAACGTACGCAGTATTTT.